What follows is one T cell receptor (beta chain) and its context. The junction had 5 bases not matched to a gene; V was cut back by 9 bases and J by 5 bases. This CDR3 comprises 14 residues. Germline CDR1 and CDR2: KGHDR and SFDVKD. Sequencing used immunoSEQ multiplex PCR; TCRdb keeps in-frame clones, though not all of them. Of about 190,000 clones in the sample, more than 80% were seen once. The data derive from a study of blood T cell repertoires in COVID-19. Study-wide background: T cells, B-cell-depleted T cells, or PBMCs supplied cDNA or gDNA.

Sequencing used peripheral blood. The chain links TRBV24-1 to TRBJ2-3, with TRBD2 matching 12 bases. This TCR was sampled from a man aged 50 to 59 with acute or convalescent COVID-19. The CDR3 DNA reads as TGTGCCACCTCCTCGGGACTAGCGGGAGATACGCAGTATTTT. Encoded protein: CATSSGLAGDTQYF.